Following are 30 T cell receptor beta chains from one sample sequenced in a study of cytomegalovirus exposure and HLA in healthy donors. The PCR used 60 Vbeta and 13 Jbeta primers. Clones were read by immunoSEQ multiplex PCR, and TCRdb kept only the in-frame ones, dropping some. The sample consists of hundreds of thousands of clones, roughly 89% of them appearing once. Source material: PBMCs. Receptors originate from a woman under 30 in good health and CMV-seronegative.

The chain recombines TRBV7-9 with TRBJ1-2; 8 nucleotides match TRBD1. Germline CDR1 SEHNR, CDR2 FQNEAQ (reference sequence). The CDR3 is 18 amino acids. With 1 base clipped from V and 7 bases from J, the junction kept 17 bases outside the gene matches. The DNA for the CDR3 is TGTGCCAGCAGCTTAGAAGGGCTCTTTGGACAGGGCCGAGGTGGCTACACCTTC. This sequence encodes CASSLEGLFGQGRGGYTF. The whole variable domain, remainder taken from reference TRBV7-9 and TRBJ1-2, is DTGVSQNPRHKITKRGQNVTFRCDPISEHNRLYWYRQTLGQGPEFLTYFQNEAQLEKSRLLSDRFSAERPKGSFSTLEIQRTEQGDSAMYLCASSLEGLFGQGRGGYTFGSGTRLTVV.

This clone was observed once. V and J are TRBV6-5 and TRBJ2-3, with TRBD2 matching over 12 bases. J gave up 4 bases and V 10 bases, and 9 bases lay outside the gene matches. The CDR3 runs to 15 residues. CDR1 and CDR2 (germline): MNHEY, SVGAGI. CDR3 protein: CATSSGRAEADTQYF. The CDR3 nucleotides are TGTGCCACCTCTAGCGGGAGGGCCGAGGCAGATACGCAGTATTTT.

This clone was counted a few times. For the CDR3, the DNA is TGCGCCAGCAGCTTGGAAATGAGGACGCAGTATTTT. Its translation: CASSLEMRTQYF. The chain uses TRBV5-1 and TRBJ2-3; D remains ambiguous. Trimming removed 0 bases from V and 9 bases from J, with 8 bases in between. Per germline, CDR1 SGHRS and CDR2 YFSETQ. This CDR3 contains 12 residues.

The rearrangement joins TRBV18 to TRBJ2-7, with a possible D match to TRBD1 (5 bases). V was trimmed by 6 bases and J by 4 bases, leaving 13 bases between them. The CDR3 sequence is 13 residues long. Per germline, CDR1 KGHSH and CDR2 LQKENI. The DNA of the CDR3 is TGTGCCAGCTCCTCTTCCGCAGGGTACGAGCAGTACTTC. It encodes CASSSSAGYEQYF.

The genes are TRBV2 and TRBJ2-4; TRBD2 is a possible D gene (6 bases). This CDR3 spans 15 amino acids. Trimming shortened V by 8 bases and J by 5 bases, and 19 bases separated the two germline ends. Germline CDR1 reads SNHLY; CDR2 reads FYNNEI. CDR3 sequence reads: CASHRRARPENIQYF. The CDR3 DNA reads TGTGCCAGCCACCGGAGGGCCCGCCCAGAAAACATTCAGTACTTC.

This chain links TRBV27 with TRBJ1-1; D remains unclear. The length of the CDR3 is 15 residues. Germline CDR1 reads MNHEY; CDR2 reads SMNVEV (reference sequence). V dropped 2 bases and J dropped 1 base, with 11 bases sitting between them. This CDR3 reads CASSLVSPRNTEAFF. Here the CDR3 DNA reads TGTGCCAGCAGTTTAGTTTCGCCCAGGAACACTGAAGCTTTCTTT.

This chain joins TRBV5-1 and TRBJ1-2; tentatively, D is TRBD1 (6 bases). Germline V gene data show CDR1 as SGHRS and CDR2 as YFSETQ. CDR3 length equals 12 residues. V was trimmed by 9 bases and J by 8 bases, leaving 17 bases between them. Here the CDR3 reads CATKAQGGGYTF. The CDR3 DNA sequence: TGCGCCACAAAGGCACAGGGCGGCGGCTACACCTTC.

This chain connects TRBV10-2 to TRBJ2-5; 9 nucleotides line up with TRBD2. V dropped 6 bases and J dropped 5; count of bases not matched to a gene: 13. Germline V CDR1 and CDR2: WSHSY, SAAADI. CDR3 length: 16 residues. CDR3 sequence reads: CASRDYLGLARETQYF. The CDR3 DNA sequence: TGCGCCAGCAGAGACTATTTGGGACTAGCAAGGGAGACCCAGTACTTC.

The V and J genes are TRBV7-6 and TRBJ1-5; TRBD1 matches at 8 bases. CDR1 is SGHVS and CDR2 is FNYEAQ in the germline V gene. The CDR3 loop spans 14 amino acids. V was clipped by 6 bases and J by 4 bases; unmatched bases: 5. The CDR3: CASRHTGGNQPQHF. The CDR3 coding sequence is TGTGCCAGCAGACATACAGGGGGAAATCAGCCCCAGCATTTT.

The V gene is TRBV18, the J gene TRBJ2-1; D might be TRBD1 (6 bases). Germline V gene lookup returns CDR1 KGHSH and CDR2 LQKENI. Trimming pared 8 bases from V and 0 bases from J, leaving 14 bases between. The CDR3 totals 15 residues. The CDR3 DNA follows: TGTGCCAGCCGTAGGACAGCGAGCTCCTACAATGAGCAGTTCTTC. It yields the protein CASRRTASSYNEQFF.

In this sample, this clone turned up a few times. The gene calls are TRBV7-9 and TRBJ2-1; 10 nucleotides match TRBD2. Germline lookup yields CDR1 SEHNR and CDR2 FQNEAQ (reference sequence). V lost 6 bases to trimming and J lost 6 bases; unmatched junction nucleotides: 5. The CDR3 is 14 amino acids. The DNA for the CDR3 is TGTGCCAGCAGTCCCAAGCGGGAGGGCAATGAGCAGTTCTTC. It specifies CASSPKREGNEQFF.

The rearrangement uses TRBV2 and TRBJ1-6, with 7 bases matching TRBD1. The CDR3 extends over 13 amino acids. After removal of 4 bases from V and 8 bases from J, the junction contained 2 bases not matched to a gene. CDR1 and CDR2 (germline): SNHLY, FYNNEI. The CDR3 DNA reads as TGTGCCAGCAGTGGAGGGGGCGATTCACCCCTCCACTTT. Amino acid sequence: CASSGGGDSPLHF.

V is TRBV7-3 and J is TRBJ2-1; TRBD1 might be the D (6 bases). CDR3 length: 15 residues. V lost 6 bases and J 6 bases, leaving 18 bases between the germline ends. Germline CDR1 and CDR2: SGHTA and FQGTGA. The CDR3 is CASSPRQVMFNEQFF. DNA for the CDR3: TGTGCCAGCAGTCCTAGACAGGTGATGTTCAATGAGCAGTTCTTC.

This clone was detected once. The chain couples TRBV9 to TRBJ1-2; 10 positions match TRBD1. The CDR3 covers 13 residues. V lost 3 bases, J lost 6 bases, and 2 bases stayed unmatched. In germline, CDR1 is SGDLS, CDR2 YYNGEE. For the CDR3, the DNA is TGTGCCAGCAGCGCCGGGACAGGGGATGGCTACACCTTC. This sequence encodes CASSAGTGDGYTF.

The rearrangement joins TRBV5-1 to TRBJ2-1; TRBD2 matches at 11 bases. Germline trimming cut 2 bases from V and 2 bases from J; bases unmatched to any gene: 3. This CDR3 has 16 residues. Germline V lookup: CDR1 SGHRS, CDR2 YFSETQ. The DNA of the CDR3 is TGCGCCAGCAGCTTCAATAGCGGGGGGGCCTACAATGAGCAGTTCTTC. Protein product: CASSFNSGGAYNEQFF.

The gene calls are TRBV4-3 and TRBJ1-2, with 8 positions matching TRBD1. The CDR3 runs 14 residues. The junction had 6 bases not matched to a gene; V was cut back by 2 bases and J by 7 bases. Germline V CDR1 and CDR2: LGHNA, YSLEER. The CDR3 is CASSQIQGERGYTF. CDR3 DNA sequence: TGCGCCAGCAGCCAAATACAGGGGGAACGTGGCTACACCTTC.

The gene calls are TRBV6-1 and TRBJ1-2; 7 bases line up with TRBD1. This CDR3 comprises 15 residues. The V segment lost 0 bases and the J segment 5 bases; nucleotides outside the gene matches: 6. CDR1 MNHNS and CDR2 SASEGT come from the germline V gene. Here the CDR3 DNA reads TGTGCCAGCAGTGAAGCGGGGACAGCGACTTATGGCTACACCTTC. Its translation: CASSEAGTATYGYTF.

This clone was observed a few times. The chain combines TRBV13 with TRBJ1-2, with TRBD1 matching over 7 bases. CDR3 size: 17 residues. V gave up 4 bases and J gave up 1 base; unmatched junction bases: 12. CDR1 is PRHDT, CDR2 FYEKMQ, per germline (reference sequence). CDR3 sequence reads: CASSSHPRTGSNYGYTF. Here the CDR3 DNA reads TGTGCCAGCAGCTCTCATCCACGGACAGGTAGTAACTATGGCTACACCTTC. Filled out from reference TRBV13 and TRBJ1-2, the complete variable domain reads AAGVIQSPRHLIKEKRETATLKCYPIPRHDTVYWYQQGPGQDPQFLISFYEKMQSDKGSIPDRFSAQQFSDYHSELNMSSLELGDSALYFCASSSHPRTGSNYGYTFGSGTRLTVV.

This rearrangement joins TRBV29-1 to TRBJ2-7, with 10 nucleotides matching TRBD1. CDR1 is SQVTM and CDR2 is ANQGSEA in the germline V gene. The CDR3 is 12 residues long. V lost 7 bases, J lost 5 bases, and 5 bases stayed unmatched. DNA of the CDR3: TGCAGCGGGGGGGGGACAGGGGACGAGCAGTACTTC. Protein: CSGGGTGDEQYF.

The genes are TRBV11-2 and TRBJ2-3; the match to TRBD2 covers 11 bases. After removal of 1 base from V and 5 bases from J, the junction contained 11 bases not matched to a gene. Germline V lookup: CDR1 SGHAT, CDR2 FQNNGV. This CDR3 comprises 18 residues. CDR3 amino acids: CASSLVLLAGGLEDTQYF. The DNA of the CDR3 is TGTGCCAGCAGCTTAGTGTTATTAGCGGGGGGGCTTGAAGATACGCAGTATTTT.

This chain uses TRBV18 with TRBJ2-7; TRBD2 aligns across 10 bases. CDR1 is KGHSH and CDR2 is LQKENI in the germline V gene. The CDR3 is 16 residues long. Trimming took 1 base from V and 2 from J; bases not matched to a gene: 5. The DNA of the CDR3 is TGTGCCAGCTCACCACAGCAAGCGGGGGGGACCTACGAGCAGTACTTC. Translating gives CASSPQQAGGTYEQYF. The whole variable domain, remainder taken from reference TRBV18 and TRBJ2-7, is NAGVMQNPRHLVRRRGQEARLRCSPMKGHSHVYWYRQLPEEGLKFMVYLQKENIIDESGMPKERFSAEFPKEGPSILRIQQVVRGDSAAYFCASSPQQAGGTYEQYFGPGTRLTVT.

This chain uses TRBV4-1 with TRBJ1-5; 7 bases map to TRBD1. Trimming took 8 bases from V and 5 from J; bases not matched to a gene: 6. Germline loops: CDR1 MGHRA, CDR2 YSYEKL. The CDR3 sequence is 13 residues long. As DNA, the CDR3 is TGCGCCAGCGCGCGGGACAGTTATCAGCCCCAGCATTTT. It is translated as CASARDSYQPQHF.

The V and J genes are TRBV2 and TRBJ2-1, with 13 bases identical to TRBD2. V was pared by 6 bases and J by 4 bases, with 3 bases of the junction left unmatched. Per germline, CDR1 SNHLY and CDR2 FYNNEI. The length of the CDR3 is 15 residues. The CDR3 bases are TGTGCCAGCAGATGGACTAGCGGGGGTTACAATGAGCAGTTCTTC. This encodes CASRWTSGGYNEQFF.

This sequence joins TRBV4-1 and TRBJ2-7; the match to TRBD2 covers 9 bases. The V segment lost 3 bases and the J segment 5 bases; nucleotides outside the gene matches: 11. The CDR3 is 16 residues long. Germline V gene lookup returns CDR1 MGHRA and CDR2 YSYEKL. The CDR3 sequence is CASSQRLAGSGDEQYF. The CDR3 DNA reads as TGCGCCAGCAGCCAGCGTCTAGCGGGGTCAGGGGACGAGCAGTACTTC.

V and J are TRBV5-1 and TRBJ2-3; 14 bases align to TRBD2. Germline CDR1 and CDR2: SGHRS and YFSETQ. Germline trimming cut 4 bases from V and 9 bases from J; bases unmatched to any gene: 7. CDR3 length equals 15 residues. The CDR3 reads CASSLGLAGARTQYF. The CDR3 bases are TGCGCCAGCAGCCTGGGACTAGCGGGGGCCCGCACGCAGTATTTT. Full variable domain (outside the CDR3, taken from reference TRBV5-1 and TRBJ2-3): KAGVTQTPRYLIKTRGQQVTLSCSPISGHRSVSWYQQTPGQGLQFLFEYFSETQRNKGNFPGRFSGRQFSNSRSEMNVSTLELGDSALYLCASSLGLAGARTQYFGPGTRLTVL.

The chain couples TRBV5-1 to TRBJ1-4; the match to TRBD1 covers 10 bases. The V gene's germline CDR1 is SGHRS and CDR2 YFSETQ. This CDR3 region has 15 residues. Losses at the gene ends were 2 bases for V and 12 bases for J; bases not matched to a gene: 10. In DNA form, the CDR3 reads TGCGCCAGCAGCTTCCGACAGGGGGCAAATGAGCAACTGTTTTTT. Amino acids: CASSFRQGANEQLFF.

V gene TRBV11-2 combines with J gene TRBJ1-1; D not resolved. The V gene lost 7 bases and the J gene lost 6 bases, with 12 bases spanning the gap. The CDR3 is 12 residues long. Per the germline V gene, CDR1 is SGHAT and CDR2 is FQNNGV. CDR3 in amino acids: CASTTDFPEAFF. The CDR3 DNA follows: TGTGCCAGCACTACGGACTTCCCTGAAGCTTTCTTT.

The V call is TRBV7-2, the J call TRBJ2-1; TRBD2 might be the D (6 bases). Germline V CDR1 and CDR2: SGHTA, FQGNSA. This CDR3 spans 15 amino acids. V was cut by 5 bases and J by 0 bases, with 11 bases left in between. The DNA for the CDR3 is TGTGCCAGCAGCCTTGTAGCGGACTCCTACAATGAGCAGTTCTTC. Its translation: CASSLVADSYNEQFF.

This chain links TRBV7-9 with TRBJ2-3, with D possibly TRBD2 on 5 matching bases. The CDR3 covers 14 residues. CDR1 is SEHNR, CDR2 FQNEAQ, per germline (reference sequence). Trimming took off 3 bases at V and 4 bases at J, with 11 bases between the two ends. Here the CDR3 DNA reads TGTGCCAGCAGCTTGAGGGAGATTCCAGATACGCAGTATTTT. This codes for CASSLREIPDTQYF.

The chain employs TRBV10-3 and TRBJ1-2, with D maybe TRBD1 (5 bases). CDR1 and CDR2 (germline): ENHRY, SYGVKD. V was cut by 6 bases and J by 2 bases, with 19 bases left in between. The CDR3 loop spans 16 amino acids. CDR3 region: CAISEGLQKPNYGYTF. CDR3 coding DNA: TGTGCCATCAGCGAGGGGTTACAGAAACCCAACTATGGCTACACCTTC.